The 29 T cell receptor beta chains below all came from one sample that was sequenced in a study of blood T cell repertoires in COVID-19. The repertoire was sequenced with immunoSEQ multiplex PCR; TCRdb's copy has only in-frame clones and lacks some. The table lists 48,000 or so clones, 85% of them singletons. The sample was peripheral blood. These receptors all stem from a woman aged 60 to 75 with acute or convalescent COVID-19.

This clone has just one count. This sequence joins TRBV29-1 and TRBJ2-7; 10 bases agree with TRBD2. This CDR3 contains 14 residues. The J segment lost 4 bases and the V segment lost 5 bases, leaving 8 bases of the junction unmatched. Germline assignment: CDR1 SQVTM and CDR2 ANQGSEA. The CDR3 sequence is CSVISLAGVYEQYF. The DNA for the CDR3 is TGCAGCGTTATCAGTCTAGCGGGAGTGTACGAGCAGTACTTC.

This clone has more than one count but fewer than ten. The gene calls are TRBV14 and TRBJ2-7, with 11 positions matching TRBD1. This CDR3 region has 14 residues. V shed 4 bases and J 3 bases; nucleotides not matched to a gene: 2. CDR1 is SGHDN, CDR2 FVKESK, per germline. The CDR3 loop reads CASSLGQGVYEQYF. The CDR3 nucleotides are TGTGCCAGCAGCCTGGGACAGGGGGTCTACGAGCAGTACTTC.

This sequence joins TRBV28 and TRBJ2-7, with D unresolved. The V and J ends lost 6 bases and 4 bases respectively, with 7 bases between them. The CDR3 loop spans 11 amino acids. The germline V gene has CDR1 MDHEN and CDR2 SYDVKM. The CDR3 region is CASRRWYEQYF. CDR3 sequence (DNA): TGTGCCAGCAGGAGGTGGTACGAGCAGTACTTC.

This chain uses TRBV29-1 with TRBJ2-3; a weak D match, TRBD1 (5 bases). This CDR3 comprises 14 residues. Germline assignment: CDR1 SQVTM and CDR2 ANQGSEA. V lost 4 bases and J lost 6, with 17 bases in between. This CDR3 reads CSVGWAGSGDTQYF. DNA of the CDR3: TGCAGCGTTGGTTGGGCAGGGTCCGGGGATACGCAGTATTTT.

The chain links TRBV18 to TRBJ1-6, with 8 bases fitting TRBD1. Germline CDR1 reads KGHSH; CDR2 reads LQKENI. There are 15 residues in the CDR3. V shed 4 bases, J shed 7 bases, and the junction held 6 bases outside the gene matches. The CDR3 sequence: CASSRRQGANSPLHF. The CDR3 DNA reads TGTGCCAGCTCACGACGGCAGGGGGCGAATTCACCCCTCCACTTT.

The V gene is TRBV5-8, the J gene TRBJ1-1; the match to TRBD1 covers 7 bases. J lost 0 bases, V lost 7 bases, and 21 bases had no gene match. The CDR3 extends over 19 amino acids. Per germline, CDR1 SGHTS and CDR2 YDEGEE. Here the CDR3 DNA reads TGTGCCAGCCCTACCAACAGGGGACGAAAAAGCAACATGAACACTGAAGCTTTCTTT. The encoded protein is CASPTNRGRKSNMNTEAFF.

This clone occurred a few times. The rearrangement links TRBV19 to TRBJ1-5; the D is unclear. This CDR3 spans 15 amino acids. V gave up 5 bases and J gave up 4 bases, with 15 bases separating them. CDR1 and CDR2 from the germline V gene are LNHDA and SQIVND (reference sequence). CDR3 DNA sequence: TGTGCCAGTAGTTTCTCCCGACTTGAAAATCAGCCCCAGCATTTT. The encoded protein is CASSFSRLENQPQHF.

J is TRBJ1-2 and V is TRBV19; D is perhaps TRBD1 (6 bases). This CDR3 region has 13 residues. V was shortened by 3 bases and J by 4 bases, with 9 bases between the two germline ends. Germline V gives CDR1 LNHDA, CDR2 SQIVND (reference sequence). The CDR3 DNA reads TGTGCCAGTAGTATTGGGGGCGTCTATGGCTACACCTTC. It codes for CASSIGGVYGYTF.

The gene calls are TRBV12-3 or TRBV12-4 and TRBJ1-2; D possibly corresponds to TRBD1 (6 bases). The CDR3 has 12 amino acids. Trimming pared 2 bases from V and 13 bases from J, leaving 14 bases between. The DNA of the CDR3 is TGTGCCAGCAGTTTAAACGGACAGCATAGCACCTTC. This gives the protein CASSLNGQHSTF.

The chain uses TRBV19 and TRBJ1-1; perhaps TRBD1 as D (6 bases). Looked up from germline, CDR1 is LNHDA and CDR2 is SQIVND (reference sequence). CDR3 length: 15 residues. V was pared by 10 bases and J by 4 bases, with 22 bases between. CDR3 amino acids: CATSDGRGGGTEAFF. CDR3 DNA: TGTGCCACCTCAGATGGGCGGGGGGGCGGCACTGAAGCTTTCTTT.

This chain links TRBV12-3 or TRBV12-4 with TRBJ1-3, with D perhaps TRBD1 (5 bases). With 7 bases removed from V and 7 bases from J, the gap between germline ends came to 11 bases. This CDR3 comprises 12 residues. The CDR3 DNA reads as TGTGCCAGCAATCAGGGTCGGAACACCATATATTTT. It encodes CASNQGRNTIYF.

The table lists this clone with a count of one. The CDR3 region is CASSSRTSGGHGTQYF. The CDR3 nucleotides are TGTGCCAGCAGTTCTAGGACTAGCGGGGGGCACGGGACCCAGTACTTC. The gene calls are TRBV6-2 or TRBV6-3 and TRBJ2-5, with 14 bases that match TRBD2. Trimming took 4 bases from V and 7 from J; bases not matched to a gene: 8. There are 16 residues in the CDR3. The germline V gene has CDR1 MNHEY and CDR2 SVGEGT.

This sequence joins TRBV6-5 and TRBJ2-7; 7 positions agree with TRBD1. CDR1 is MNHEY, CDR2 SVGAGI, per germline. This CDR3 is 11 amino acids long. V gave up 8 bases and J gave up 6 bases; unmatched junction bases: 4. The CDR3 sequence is CASPRGLEQYF. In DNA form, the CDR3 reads TGTGCCAGCCCTAGGGGGCTCGAGCAGTACTTC.

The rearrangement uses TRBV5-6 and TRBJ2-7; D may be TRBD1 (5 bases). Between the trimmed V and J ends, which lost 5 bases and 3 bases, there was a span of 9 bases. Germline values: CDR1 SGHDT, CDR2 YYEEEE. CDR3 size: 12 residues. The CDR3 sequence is CASRQGDYEQYF. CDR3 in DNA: TGTGCCAGCAGGCAGGGTGACTACGAGCAGTACTTC.

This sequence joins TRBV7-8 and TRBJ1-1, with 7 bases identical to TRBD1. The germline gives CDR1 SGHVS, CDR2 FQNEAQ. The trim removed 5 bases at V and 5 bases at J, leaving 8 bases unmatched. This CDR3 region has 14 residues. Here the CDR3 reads CASSPLRGRTEAFF. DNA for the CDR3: TGTGCCAGCAGCCCCCTCAGGGGGAGAACTGAAGCTTTCTTT.

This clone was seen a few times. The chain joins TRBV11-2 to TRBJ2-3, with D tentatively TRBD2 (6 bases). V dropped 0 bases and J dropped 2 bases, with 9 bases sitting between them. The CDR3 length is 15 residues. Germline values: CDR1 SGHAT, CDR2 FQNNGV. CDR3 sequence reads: CASSLEGGNTDTQYF. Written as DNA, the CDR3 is TGTGCCAGCAGCTTAGAGGGGGGAAACACAGATACGCAGTATTTT.

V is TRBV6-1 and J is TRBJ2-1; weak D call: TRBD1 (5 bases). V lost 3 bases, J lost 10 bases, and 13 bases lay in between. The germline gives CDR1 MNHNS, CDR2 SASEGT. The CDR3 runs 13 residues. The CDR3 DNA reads TGTGCCAGCAGTGAGCGACGTTGGGGCGAGCAGTTCTTC. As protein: CASSERRWGEQFF.

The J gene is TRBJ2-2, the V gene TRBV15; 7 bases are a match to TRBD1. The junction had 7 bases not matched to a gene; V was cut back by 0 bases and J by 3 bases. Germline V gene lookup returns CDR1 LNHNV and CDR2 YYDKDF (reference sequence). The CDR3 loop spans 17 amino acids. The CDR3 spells CATSRDLAGGYTGELFF. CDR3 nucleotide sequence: TGTGCCACCAGCAGAGATCTGGCAGGGGGTTACACCGGGGAGCTGTTTTTT.

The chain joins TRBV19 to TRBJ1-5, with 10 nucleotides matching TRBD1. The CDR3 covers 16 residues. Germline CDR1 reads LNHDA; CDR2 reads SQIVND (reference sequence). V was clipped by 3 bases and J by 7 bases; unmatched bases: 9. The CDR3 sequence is CASSIRVGQGSQPQHF. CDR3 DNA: TGTGCCAGTAGTATTCGGGTGGGACAGGGGTCACAGCCCCAGCATTTT.

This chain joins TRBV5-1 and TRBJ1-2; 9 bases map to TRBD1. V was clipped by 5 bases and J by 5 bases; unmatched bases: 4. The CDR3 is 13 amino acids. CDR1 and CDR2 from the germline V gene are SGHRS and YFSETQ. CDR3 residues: CASRRDREYGYTF. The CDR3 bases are TGCGCCAGCAGGCGGGACAGGGAATATGGCTACACCTTC.

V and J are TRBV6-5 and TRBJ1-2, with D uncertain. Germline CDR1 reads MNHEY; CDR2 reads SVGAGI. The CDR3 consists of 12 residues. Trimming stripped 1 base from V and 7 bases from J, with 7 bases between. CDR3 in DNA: TGTGCCAGCAGTTACTGGGCGGGTGGCTACACCTTC. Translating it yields CASSYWAGGYTF.

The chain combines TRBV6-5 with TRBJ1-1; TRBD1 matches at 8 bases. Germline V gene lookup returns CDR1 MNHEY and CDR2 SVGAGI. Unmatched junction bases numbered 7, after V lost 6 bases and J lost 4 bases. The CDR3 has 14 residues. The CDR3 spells CASSVNTGGTEAFF. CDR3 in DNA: TGTGCCAGCAGCGTAAACACAGGGGGCACTGAAGCTTTCTTT.

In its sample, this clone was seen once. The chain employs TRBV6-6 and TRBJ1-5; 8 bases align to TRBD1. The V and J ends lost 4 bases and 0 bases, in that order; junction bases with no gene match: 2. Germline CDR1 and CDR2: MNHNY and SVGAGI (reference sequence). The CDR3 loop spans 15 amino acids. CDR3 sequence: CASSSGQDSNQPQHF. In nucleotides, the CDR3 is TGTGCCAGCAGTTCGGGACAGGATAGCAATCAGCCCCAGCATTTT.

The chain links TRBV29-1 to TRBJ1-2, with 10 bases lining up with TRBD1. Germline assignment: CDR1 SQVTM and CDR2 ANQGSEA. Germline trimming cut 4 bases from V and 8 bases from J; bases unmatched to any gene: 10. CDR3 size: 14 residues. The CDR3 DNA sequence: TGCAGCGTTGGAGACAGGGGGCTTGACGGAGGCTACACCTTC. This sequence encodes CSVGDRGLDGGYTF.

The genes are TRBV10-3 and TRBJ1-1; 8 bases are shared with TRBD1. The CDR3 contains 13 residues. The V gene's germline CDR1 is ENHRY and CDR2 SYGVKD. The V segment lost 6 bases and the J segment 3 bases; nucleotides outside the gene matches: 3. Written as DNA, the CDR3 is TGTGCCATCAGCGACAGGGGAGACACTGAAGCTTTCTTT. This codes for CAISDRGDTEAFF.

The DNA of the CDR3 is TGTGCCACCAGCACCCGACTAGAGGGCGAGCAGTACTTC. Its protein is CATSTRLEGEQYF. V usage is TRBV15 and J usage is TRBJ2-7; D is possibly TRBD2 (6 bases). Deletions cut 4 bases from V and 6 bases from J, with 13 bases between. There are 13 residues in the CDR3. The germline CDR1 and CDR2 sequences are LNHNV and YYDKDF (reference sequence).

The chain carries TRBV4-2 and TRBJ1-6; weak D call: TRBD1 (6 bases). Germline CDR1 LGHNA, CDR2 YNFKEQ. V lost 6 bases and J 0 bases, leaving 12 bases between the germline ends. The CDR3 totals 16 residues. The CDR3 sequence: CASSPQGSSYNSPLHF. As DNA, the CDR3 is TGTGCCAGCAGTCCTCAGGGGAGCTCCTATAATTCACCCCTCCACTTT.

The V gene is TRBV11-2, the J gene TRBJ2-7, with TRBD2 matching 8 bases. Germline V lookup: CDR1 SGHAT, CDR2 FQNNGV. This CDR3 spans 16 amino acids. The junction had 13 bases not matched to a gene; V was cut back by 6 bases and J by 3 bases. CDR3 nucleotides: TGTGCCAGCAGTCCGGTTCCTGGCGGGAGGAACTACGAGCAGTACTTC. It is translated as CASSPVPGGRNYEQYF.

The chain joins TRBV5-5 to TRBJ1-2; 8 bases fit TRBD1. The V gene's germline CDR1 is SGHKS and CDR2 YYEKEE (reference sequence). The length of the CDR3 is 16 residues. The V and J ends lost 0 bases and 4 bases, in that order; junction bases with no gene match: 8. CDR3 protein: CASSLAGGGPGYGYTF. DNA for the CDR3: TGTGCCAGCAGCTTGGCAGGGGGCGGTCCTGGCTATGGCTACACCTTC.